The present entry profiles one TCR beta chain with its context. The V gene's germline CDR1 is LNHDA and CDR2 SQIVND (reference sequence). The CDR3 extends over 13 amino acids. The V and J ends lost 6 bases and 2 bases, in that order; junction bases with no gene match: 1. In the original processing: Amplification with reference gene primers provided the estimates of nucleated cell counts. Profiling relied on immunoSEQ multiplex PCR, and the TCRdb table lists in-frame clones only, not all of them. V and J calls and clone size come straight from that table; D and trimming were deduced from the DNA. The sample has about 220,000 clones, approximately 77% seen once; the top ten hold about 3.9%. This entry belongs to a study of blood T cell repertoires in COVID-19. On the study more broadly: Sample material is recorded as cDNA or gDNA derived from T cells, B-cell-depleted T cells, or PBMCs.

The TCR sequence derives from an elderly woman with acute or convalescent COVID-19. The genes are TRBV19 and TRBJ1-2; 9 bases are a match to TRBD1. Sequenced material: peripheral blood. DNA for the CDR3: TGTGCCAGTAGGGACAGGGGAAACTATGGCTACACCTTC. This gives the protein CASRDRGNYGYTF.